The 28 T cell receptor beta chains in this list originate from one sample, sequenced in a study of blood T cell repertoires in COVID-19. Using immunoSEQ multiplex PCR, the repertoire was profiled, and TCRdb retains in-frame clones only, with some absent. The profile shows about 170,000 clones, 80% to 85% of them singletons. The sequencing sample was made of peripheral blood. The receptors derive from a man aged 65 to 79 with active or convalescent COVID-19.

The chain joins TRBV5-1 to TRBJ1-2; D ambiguous. CDR1 and CDR2 (germline): SGHRS, YFSETQ. The CDR3 spans 14 residues. The V end was cut by 0 bases, the J end by 1 base, with 7 bases between. In DNA form, the CDR3 reads TGCGCCAGCAGCTTGGCCACCAGTAACTATGGCTACACCTTC. Translating it yields CASSLATSNYGYTF.

The rearrangement uses TRBV11-2 and TRBJ2-2; 7 bases line up with TRBD1. The J segment lost 1 base and the V segment lost 6 bases, leaving 5 bases of the junction unmatched. The CDR3 contains 15 residues. Germline lookup yields CDR1 SGHAT and CDR2 FQNNGV. CDR3 region: CASRPGTENTGELFF. The CDR3 DNA follows: TGTGCCAGCAGGCCAGGGACAGAGAACACCGGGGAGCTGTTTTTT.

The chain uses TRBV7-8 and TRBJ2-7; 7 bases are shared with TRBD1. CDR1 and CDR2 from the germline V gene are SGHVS and FQNEAQ. Trimming removed 1 base from V and 2 bases from J; junction bases left unmatched: 5. This CDR3 region has 15 residues. The CDR3: CASSLGSTGTYEQYF. CDR3 bases: TGTGCCAGCAGCTTAGGATCGACAGGGACCTACGAGCAGTACTTC.

The chain combines TRBV11-2 with TRBJ2-2; a weak D match, TRBD1 (7 bases). There are 14 residues in the CDR3. The germline gives CDR1 SGHAT, CDR2 FQNNGV. The ends were cut back, 5 bases at V and 6 bases at J, with 13 bases in the middle. The CDR3 region is CASSPGGPSGELFF. CDR3 nucleotide sequence: TGTGCCAGCAGCCCAGGGGGGCCGTCCGGGGAGCTGTTTTTT.

The chain has TRBV7-2 and TRBJ1-3; TRBD1 matches 9 bases. The trim removed 8 bases at V and 7 bases at J, leaving 3 bases unmatched. The CDR3 totals 12 residues. CDR1 and CDR2 from the germline V gene are SGHTA and FQGNSA. As DNA, the CDR3 is TGTGCCAGCGGACAGGGGACGAACACCATATATTTT. Residues: CASGQGTNTIYF. The full variable domain, with the rest looked up from reference TRBV7-2 and TRBJ1-3, is GAGVSQSPSNKVTEKGKDVELRCDPISGHTALYWYRQSLGQGLEFLIYFQGNSAPDKSGLPSDRFSAERTGGSVSTLTIQRTQQEDSAVYLCASGQGTNTIYFGEGSWLTVV.

The sample holds one count of this clone. The genes are TRBV11-2 and TRBJ2-5; 8 bases fit TRBD2. Trimming took 2 bases from V and 4 from J; bases not matched to a gene: 6. CDR3 length: 15 residues. The germline V gene encodes CDR1 SGHAT and CDR2 FQNNGV. The CDR3 DNA reads as TGTGCCAGCAGCTTAATGGGACTAGACGTAGAGACCCAGTACTTC. Translation gives CASSLMGLDVETQYF. Together with reference TRBV11-2 and TRBJ2-5, the CDR3 gives the full variable domain: EAGVAQSPRYKIIEKRQSVAFWCNPISGHATLYWYQQILGQGPKLLIQFQNNGVVDDSQLPKDRFSAERLKGVDSTLKIQPAKLEDSAVYLCASSLMGLDVETQYFGPGTRLLVL.

This clone was seen a handful of times. The chain carries TRBV10-3 and TRBJ1-6; possible D gene TRBD1, 6 bases. Germline values: CDR1 ENHRY, CDR2 SYGVKD. This CDR3 is built from 15 residues. Trimming took off 4 bases at V and 10 bases at J, with 17 bases between the two ends. CDR3 in DNA: TGTGCCATCAGTGGCGAGGGGGGGGTAGGGTCACCCCTCCACTTT. This gives the protein CAISGEGGVGSPLHF.

The V call is TRBV2, the J call TRBJ2-7; the match to TRBD2 covers 13 bases. This CDR3 has 14 amino acids. V trimming: 11 bases; J trimming: 5 bases; junction bases outside the gene matches: 9. Germline-derived CDR1 and CDR2 are SNHLY and FYNNEI. The CDR3 DNA is TGTGCCGCTGGGGGACTAGCGGGATTCGACGAGCAGTACTTC. Its protein is CAAGGLAGFDEQYF.

This clone was observed a few times. The J gene is TRBJ2-7, the V gene TRBV2, with TRBD1 matching over 7 bases. Germline trimming cut 7 bases from V and 3 bases from J; bases unmatched to any gene: 6. Per germline, CDR1 SNHLY and CDR2 FYNNEI. The CDR3 extends over 13 amino acids. The CDR3 loop reads CASNGQAHYEQYF. Written as DNA, the CDR3 is TGTGCCAGCAACGGACAGGCCCACTACGAGCAGTACTTC.

The gene calls are TRBV11-2 and TRBJ2-7, with 9 bases matching TRBD2. The CDR3 is 16 amino acids. Germline V CDR1 and CDR2: SGHAT, FQNNGV. Unmatched junction bases numbered 6, after V lost 1 base and J lost 2 bases. The chain's CDR3 is CASSLVNLAGTYEQYF. In nucleotides, the CDR3 is TGTGCCAGCAGCTTAGTAAACCTAGCGGGAACCTACGAGCAGTACTTC. The variable domain in full, with the rest retrieved from reference TRBV11-2 and TRBJ2-7, is EAGVAQSPRYKIIEKRQSVAFWCNPISGHATLYWYQQILGQGPKLLIQFQNNGVVDDSQLPKDRFSAERLKGVDSTLKIQPAKLEDSAVYLCASSLVNLAGTYEQYFGPGTRLTVT.

This rearrangement joins TRBV5-5 to TRBJ1-1; no definite D call. Trimming cost V 1 base and J 4 bases, with 8 bases left between them. The germline V gene has CDR1 SGHKS and CDR2 YYEKEE (reference sequence). The CDR3 runs to 13 residues. This chain's CDR3 is CASSLWRGTEAFF. The DNA for the CDR3 is TGTGCCAGCAGCTTGTGGCGGGGCACTGAAGCTTTCTTT.

The chain carries TRBV18 and TRBJ1-2; 8 bases are a match to TRBD1. The J segment lost 0 bases and the V segment lost 6 bases, leaving 15 bases of the junction unmatched. Germline V gene data show CDR1 as KGHSH and CDR2 as LQKENI. The CDR3 has 18 amino acids. The chain's CDR3 is CASSQGAMTGAPNYGYTF. In DNA form, the CDR3 reads TGTGCCAGCTCGCAGGGGGCTATGACAGGGGCCCCTAACTATGGCTACACCTTC. The full variable domain, rest sourced from reference TRBV18 and TRBJ1-2, is NAGVMQNPRHLVRRRGQEARLRCSPMKGHSHVYWYRQLPEEGLKFMVYLQKENIIDESGMPKERFSAEFPKEGPSILRIQQVVRGDSAAYFCASSQGAMTGAPNYGYTFGSGTRLTVV.

V gene TRBV19 combines with J gene TRBJ1-4; no firm D call. The germline gives CDR1 LNHDA, CDR2 SQIVND (reference sequence). The germline V and J ends were trimmed by 3 bases and 7 bases, with 18 bases remaining between them. The CDR3 loop spans 16 amino acids. CDR3 loop: CASSIPPPGSGEKLFF. The CDR3, as DNA: TGTGCCAGTAGTATTCCACCCCCGGGATCGGGTGAAAAACTGTTTTTT.

The DNA for the CDR3 is TGTGCCAGCAGCTTTAGGAGGAACTATGGCTACACCTTC. Translated, it gives CASSFRRNYGYTF. The chain employs TRBV5-8 and TRBJ1-2; unclear D gene. V was trimmed by 2 bases and J by 2 bases, leaving 7 bases between them. The CDR3 length is 13 residues. The germline V gene encodes CDR1 SGHTS and CDR2 YDEGEE.

The chain couples TRBV7-2 to TRBJ1-5; no reliable D call. Trimming took off 5 bases at V and 2 bases at J, with 10 bases between the two ends. The CDR3 is made up of 14 amino acids. Germline V CDR1 and CDR2: SGHTA, FQGNSA. Here the CDR3 DNA reads TGTGCCAGCAGCCCAAGCTTCCGCAATCAGCCCCAGCATTTT. The encoded protein is CASSPSFRNQPQHF.

The chain combines TRBV3-1 (or the pseudogene TRBV3-2) with TRBJ1-2; no clear D gene. Germline V CDR1 and CDR2: LGHDT, YNNKEL (reference sequence). This CDR3 has 12 residues. V was trimmed by 2 bases and J by 8 bases, leaving 9 bases between them. CDR3 in amino acids: CASSQQERGYTF. The CDR3 DNA sequence: TGTGCCAGCAGCCAACAGGAACGCGGCTACACCTTC.

The chain carries TRBV6-1 and TRBJ1-2; 8 bases line up with TRBD1. The CDR3 runs 14 residues. Germline CDR1 is MNHNS and CDR2 is SASEGT. V shed 3 bases and J 1 base; nucleotides not matched to a gene: 1. CDR3 sequence: CASSETGVNYGYTF. For the CDR3, the DNA is TGTGCCAGCAGTGAGACAGGGGTTAACTATGGCTACACCTTC.

CDR3 region: CASSPLGTESNQPQHF. CDR3 coding DNA: TGTGCCAGCTCACCATTGGGGACAGAGAGCAATCAGCCCCAGCATTTT. The V gene is TRBV18, the J gene TRBJ1-5; 7 bases match TRBD1. Germline V gives CDR1 KGHSH, CDR2 LQKENI. Germline trimming cut 2 bases from V and 1 base from J; bases unmatched to any gene: 5. The CDR3 extends over 16 amino acids.

The V gene is TRBV9, the J gene TRBJ2-5; D is perhaps TRBD1 (7 bases). Trimming cost V 3 bases and J 4 bases, with 16 bases left between them. Germline CDR1 is SGDLS and CDR2 is YYNGEE. This CDR3 region has 15 residues. CDR3 loop: CASSARQGGAETQYF. The CDR3 bases are TGTGCCAGCAGCGCGAGACAGGGAGGAGCAGAGACCCAGTACTTC.

The V gene is TRBV27, the J gene TRBJ1-1; possibly TRBD1 for D (6 bases). Trimming shortened V by 6 bases and J by 1 base, and 30 bases separated the two germline ends. The CDR3 length is 20 residues. Looked up from germline, CDR1 is MNHEY and CDR2 is SMNVEV (reference sequence). CDR3 sequence (DNA): TGTGCCAGCAGGGGGGCCCTAGAGTATCCGAAGGGACGATGGAACACTGAAGCTTTCTTT. Its protein product is CASRGALEYPKGRWNTEAFF.

V is TRBV19 and J is TRBJ1-4; D gene ambiguous. Germline CDR1 is LNHDA and CDR2 is SQIVND (reference sequence). V shed 5 bases and J shed 12 bases, with 22 bases lying between them. CDR3 size: 15 residues. This chain's CDR3 is CASSRIAGPRRELFF. The CDR3 DNA follows: TGTGCCAGTAGTCGAATAGCCGGGCCTCGGAGGGAACTGTTTTTT.

DNA for the CDR3: TGTGCCAGCAGCCATCCCGAGGGGGGGACCCCCGGCCAGTTCTTC. Translated: CASSHPEGGTPGQFF. The chain employs TRBV3-1 (or the pseudogene TRBV3-2) and TRBJ2-1; TRBD2 might be the D (7 bases). The CDR3 consists of 15 residues. Germline-derived CDR1 and CDR2 are LGHDT and YNNKEL (reference sequence). Trimming took off 3 bases at V and 13 bases at J, with 22 bases between the two ends.

J is TRBJ2-1 and V is TRBV27; D might be TRBD2 (5 bases). Germline CDR1 MNHEY, CDR2 SMNVEV (reference sequence). Trimming removed 3 bases from V and 0 bases from J, with 12 bases in between. The CDR3 totals 16 residues. The CDR3 DNA reads as TGTGCCAGCAGTTTTAGGCGAGCGGCCTCCTACAATGAGCAGTTCTTC. It codes for CASSFRRAASYNEQFF.

The chain links TRBV5-5 to TRBJ2-7, with 10 bases matching TRBD1. Germline V lookup: CDR1 SGHKS, CDR2 YYEKEE (reference sequence). The junction had 2 bases not matched to a gene; V was cut back by 1 base and J by 4 bases. The length of the CDR3 is 14 residues. The CDR3 DNA follows: TGTGCCAGCAGCTTGAGACAGGGGGCTTACGAGCAGTACTTC. Translation gives CASSLRQGAYEQYF.

V and J are TRBV27 and TRBJ1-4; D unclear. The ends were cut back, 3 bases at V and 8 bases at J, with 19 bases in the middle. Germline values: CDR1 MNHEY, CDR2 SMNVEV (reference sequence). This CDR3 contains 16 residues. The CDR3 sequence is CASSFDRGLDGEKLFF. CDR3 DNA sequence: TGTGCCAGCAGTTTCGACCGAGGGTTGGATGGGGAAAAACTGTTTTTT.

J is TRBJ1-4 and V is TRBV28; D perhaps matches TRBD1 (6 bases). CDR3 length: 15 residues. Trimming took off 6 bases at V and 10 bases at J, with 21 bases between the two ends. In germline, CDR1 is MDHEN, CDR2 SYDVKM. The CDR3 sequence: CASSLSQGQSGKLFF. In nucleotides, the CDR3 is TGTGCCAGCAGCCTGTCACAGGGCCAGTCAGGAAAACTGTTTTTT.

The chain combines TRBV6-2 or TRBV6-3 with TRBJ2-2, with no clear D. Looked up from germline, CDR1 is MNHEY and CDR2 is SVGEGT. V lost 5 bases and J 8 bases, leaving 12 bases between the germline ends. The CDR3 is 13 amino acids. The CDR3 sequence is CASSTLKSGELFF. DNA for the CDR3: TGTGCCAGCAGTACTCTTAAGTCGGGGGAGCTGTTTTTT.

The J gene is TRBJ1-1, the V gene TRBV18, with D possibly being TRBD1 (5 bases). CDR3 length equals 13 residues. V shed 1 base and J shed 8 bases, with 11 bases lying between them. Germline V lookup: CDR1 KGHSH, CDR2 LQKENI. The CDR3 loop is CASSPLPGNEAFF. The CDR3 DNA is TGTGCCAGCTCACCACTCCCAGGGAACGAAGCTTTCTTT.